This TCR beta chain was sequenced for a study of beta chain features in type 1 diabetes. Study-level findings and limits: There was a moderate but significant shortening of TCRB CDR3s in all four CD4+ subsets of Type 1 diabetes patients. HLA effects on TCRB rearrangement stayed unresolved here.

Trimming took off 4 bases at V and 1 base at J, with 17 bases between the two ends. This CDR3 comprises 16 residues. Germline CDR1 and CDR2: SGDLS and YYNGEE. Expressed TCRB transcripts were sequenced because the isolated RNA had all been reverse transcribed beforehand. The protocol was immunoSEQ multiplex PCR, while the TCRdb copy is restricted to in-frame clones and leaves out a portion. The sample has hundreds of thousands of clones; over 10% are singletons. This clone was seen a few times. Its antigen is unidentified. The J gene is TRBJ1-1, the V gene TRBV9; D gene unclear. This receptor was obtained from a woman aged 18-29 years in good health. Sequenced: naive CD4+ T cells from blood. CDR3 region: CASSPRASPGNTEAFF. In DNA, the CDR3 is TGTGCCAGCAGCCCCCGAGCGAGCCCGGGGAACACTGAAGCTTTCTTT.